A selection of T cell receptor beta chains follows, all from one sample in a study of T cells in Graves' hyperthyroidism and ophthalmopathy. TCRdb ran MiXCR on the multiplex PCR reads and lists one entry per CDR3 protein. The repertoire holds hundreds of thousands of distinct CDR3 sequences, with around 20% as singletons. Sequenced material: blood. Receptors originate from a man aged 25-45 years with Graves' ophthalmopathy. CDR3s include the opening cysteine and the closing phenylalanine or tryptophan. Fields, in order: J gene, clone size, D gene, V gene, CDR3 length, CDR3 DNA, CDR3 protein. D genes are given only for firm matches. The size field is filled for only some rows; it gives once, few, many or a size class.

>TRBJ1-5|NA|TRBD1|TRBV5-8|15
TGTGCCAGCAGCGGGGGACAGGTAGTTAATCAGCCCCAGCATTTT
CASSGGQVVNQPQHF
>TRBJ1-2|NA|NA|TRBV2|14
TGTGCCAGCAGTGCTCGGGTGATTGACTATGGCTACGCCTTC
CASSARVIDYGYAF
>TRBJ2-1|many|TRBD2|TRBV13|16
TGTGCCAGCAGCGGCCGACGACTAGCGGGACGGAATGAGCAGTTCTTC
CASSGRRLAGRNEQFF
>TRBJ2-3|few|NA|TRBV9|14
TGTGCCAGCAGCGTAGGGGAGGCTAGAGATACGCAGTATTTT
CASSVGEARDTQYF
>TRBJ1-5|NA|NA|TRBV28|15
TGTGCCAGCAGTCGCCTCGAAGGGATCAACCAGCCCCAGCATTTT
CASSRLEGINQPQHF
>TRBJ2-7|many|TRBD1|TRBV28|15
TGTGCCAGCAGTCAAACAACAGGGGTTCAATACGAGCAGTACTTC
CASSQTTGVQYEQYF
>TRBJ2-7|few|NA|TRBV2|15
TGTGCCAGCAGTGACTCGACAGTACTATCCTACGAGCAGTACTTC
CASSDSTVLSYEQYF
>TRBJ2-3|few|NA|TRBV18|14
TGTGCCAGCTCACTCTTGGAGGCCGCAGATACGCAGTATTTT
CASSLLEAADTQYF
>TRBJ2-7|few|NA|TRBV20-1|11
TGCAGTGCTAGAGATCAGAGGGAGCAGTACTTC
CSARDQREQYF
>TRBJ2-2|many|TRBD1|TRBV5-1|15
TGCGCCAGCAGCTTCACAGGGGCGAACACCGGGGAGCTGTTTTTT
CASSFTGANTGELFF
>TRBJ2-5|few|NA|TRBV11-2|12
TGTGCCAGCAGCAGGACGGATGAGACCCAGTACTTC
CASSRTDETQYF
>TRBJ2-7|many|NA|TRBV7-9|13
TGTGCCAGCAGCCCAGACTACTCCTACGAGCAGTACTTC
CASSPDYSYEQYF
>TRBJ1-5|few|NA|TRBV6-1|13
TGTGCCAGCCACGCGGCAGGGGTCCAGCCCCAGCATTTT
CASHAAGVQPQHF
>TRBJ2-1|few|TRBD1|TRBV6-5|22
TGTGCCAGCAGTTACTCGATAGTTCCGGGACAGGGGGAACTCAGCTCCTACAATGAGCAGTTCTTC
CASSYSIVPGQGELSSYNEQFF
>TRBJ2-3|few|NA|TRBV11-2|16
TGTGCCAGCAGCTCCCCGCCGGGCCGCCGCACAGATACGCAGTATTTT
CASSSPPGRRTDTQYF
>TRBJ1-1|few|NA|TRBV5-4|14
TGTGCCAGCAGCTTCAGGGCGACGAACACTGAAGCTTTCTTT
CASSFRATNTEAFF
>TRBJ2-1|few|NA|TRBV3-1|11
TGTGCCAGCAGCCAGAGTGGTGAGCAGTTCTTC
CASSQSGEQFF
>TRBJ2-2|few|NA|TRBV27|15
TGTGCCAGCAGTGGATCAGGGGTCTGGGCCGGGGAGCTGTTTTTT
CASSGSGVWAGELFF
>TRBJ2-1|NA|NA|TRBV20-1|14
TGCAGTGCAAACATCCCGAGCTCCTACAATGAGCAGTTCTTC
CSANIPSSYNEQFF
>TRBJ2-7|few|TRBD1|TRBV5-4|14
TGTGCCAGCAGCCTCGGGACAGGTCGACACGAGCAGTACTTC
CASSLGTGRHEQYF
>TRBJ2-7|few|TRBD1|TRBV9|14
TGTGCCAGCAGCATGGGACAGGGGACCCCCGAGCAGTACTTC
CASSMGQGTPEQYF
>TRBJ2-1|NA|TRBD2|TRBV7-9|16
TGTGCCAGCAGCACGGGACTAGCGGAGTTGGTGAATGAGCAGTTCTTC
CASSTGLAELVNEQFF
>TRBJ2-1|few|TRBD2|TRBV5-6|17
TGTGCCAGCAGCTTGGTCTTCCTAGCGGGAGGTCACAATGAGCAGTTCTTC
CASSLVFLAGGHNEQFF
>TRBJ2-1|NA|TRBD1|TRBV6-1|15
TGTGCCAGCGGCGACCGGGACAGGGCCTACAATGAGCAGTTCTTC
CASGDRDRAYNEQFF